The sequence of this TCR beta chain was determined in a study of blood T cell repertoires in COVID-19. Study-wide context: Researchers got acute and convalescent COVID-19 samples from the United States, Italy and Spain. PBMCs, B-cell-depleted T cells, or T cells provided the cDNA or gDNA that made up the material.

CDR3 length: 14 residues. The ends lost 6 bases at V and 8 bases at J; junction bases unmatched: 8. Germline-derived CDR1 and CDR2 are KGHSH and LQKENI. Under the authors' procedure: The assay estimated nucleated cells by amplifying reference gene primers. Produced via immunoSEQ multiplex PCR; TCRdb's table is partial and in-frame only. The V and J calls and clone size were taken over from that table, and D and trimming were inferred from the DNA. The profile covers 110,000 or so clones, with around 83% appearing a single time and 15% taken by the ten largest. The receptor was derived from a woman older than 75 with acute or convalescent COVID-19. The V and J genes are TRBV18 and TRBJ2-3; 10 bases agree with TRBD1. The sequenced sample was peripheral blood. The chain's CDR3 is CASSRDRGLGTQYF. CDR3 DNA: TGTGCCAGCTCCCGAGACAGGGGGCTCGGTACGCAGTATTTT.